Listed below are T cell receptor beta chains from one sample, sequenced in a study of blood T cell repertoires in COVID-19. TCRdb keeps only in-frame clones here, not all; method: immunoSEQ multiplex PCR. The data contain 300,000 to 350,000 clones, nearly 90% of them singletons. Sequencing was performed on PBMCs or T cells enriched from blood (not recorded which). The source of these receptors is a woman in her 30s who had recovered from COVID-19. CDR3s include the opening cysteine and the closing phenylalanine or tryptophan. A D gene is named only where the DNA matches it firmly. Clone size is shown for a subset of rows, as once, few, many or a class of expanded clone.

TRBJ2-7 . TRBD2 TRBV19 TGTGCCAGTAGTATAGCGGGGGGTTTAATCTCCTACGAGCAGTACTTC CASSIAGGLISYEQYF
TRBJ1-6 . . TRBV5-4 TGTGCCAGCAGCTTGGGGACAGAGTATAATTCACCCCTCCACTTT CASSLGTEYNSPLHF
TRBJ1-1 . . TRBV7-9 TGTGCCAGCAGCTTATCCGCGAGGTACACTGAAGCTTTCTTT CASSLSARYTEAFF
TRBJ2-1 . TRBD2 TRBV6-1 TGTGCCAGCAGTGAAATTATACTAGCGGGAGATGGTGAGCAGTTCTTC CASSEIILAGDGEQFF
TRBJ2-5 . . TRBV6-5 TGTGCCAGCAGTTTTTCCCCAGACAGCCAAGAGACCCAGTACTTC CASSFSPDSQETQYF
TRBJ1-4 . . TRBV7-9 TGTGCCAGCACCATTAAAGGACAGATTGCAACTAATGAAAAACTGTTTTTT CASTIKGQIATNEKLFF
TRBJ2-1 . TRBD2 TRBV27 TGTGCCAGCAGTTTACCCCCGCCGGGAGGGGATATTGGGCAGTTCTTC CASSLPPPGGDIGQFF
TRBJ1-1 . TRBD1 TRBV5-4 TGTGCCAGCAGCACGAACAGGGGTTTGAACACTGAAGCTTTCTTT CASSTNRGLNTEAFF
TRBJ1-1 . TRBD1 TRBV30 TGTGCCTGGAGCGAGACAGGGGGCACTGAAGCTTTCTTT CAWSETGGTEAFF
TRBJ1-3 once . TRBV19 TGTGCCAGTATAAGCTTTGACTCTGGAAACACCATATATTTT CASISFDSGNTIYF